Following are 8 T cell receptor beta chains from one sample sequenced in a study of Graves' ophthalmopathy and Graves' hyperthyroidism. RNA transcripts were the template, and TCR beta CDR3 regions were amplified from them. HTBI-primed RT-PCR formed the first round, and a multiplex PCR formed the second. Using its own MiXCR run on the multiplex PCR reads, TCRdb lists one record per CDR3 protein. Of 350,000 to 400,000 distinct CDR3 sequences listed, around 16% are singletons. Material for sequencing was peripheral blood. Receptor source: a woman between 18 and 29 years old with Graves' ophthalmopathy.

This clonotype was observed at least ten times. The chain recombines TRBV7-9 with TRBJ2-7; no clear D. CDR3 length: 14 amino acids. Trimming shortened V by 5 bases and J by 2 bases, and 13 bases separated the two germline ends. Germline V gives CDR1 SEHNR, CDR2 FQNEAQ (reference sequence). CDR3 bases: TGTGCCAGCAGCCCCCGCCAATATGCCTACGAGCAGTACTTC. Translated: CASSPRQYAYEQYF.

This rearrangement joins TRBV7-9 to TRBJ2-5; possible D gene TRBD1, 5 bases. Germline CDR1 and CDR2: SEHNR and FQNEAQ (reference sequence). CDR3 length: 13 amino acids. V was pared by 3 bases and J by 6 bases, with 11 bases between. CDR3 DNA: TGTGCCAGCAGCTTCAGGGAATTCAAGACCCAGTACTTC. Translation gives CASSFREFKTQYF.

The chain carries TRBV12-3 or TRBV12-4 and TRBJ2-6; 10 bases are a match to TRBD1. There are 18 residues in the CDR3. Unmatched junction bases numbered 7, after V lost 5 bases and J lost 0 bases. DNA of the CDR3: TGTGCCAGCAGTAGGGGGACAGGGGTCGTCTCTGGGGCCAACGTCCTGACTTTC. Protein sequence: CASSRGTGVVSGANVLTF.

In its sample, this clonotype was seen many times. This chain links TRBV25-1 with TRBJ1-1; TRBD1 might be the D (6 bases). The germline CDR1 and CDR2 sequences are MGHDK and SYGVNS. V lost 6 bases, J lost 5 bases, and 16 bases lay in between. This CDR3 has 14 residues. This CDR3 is CASRSQGEGTEAFF. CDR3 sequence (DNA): TGTGCCAGCAGGTCACAGGGAGAGGGGACTGAAGCTTTCTTT. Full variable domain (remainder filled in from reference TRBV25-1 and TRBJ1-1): EADIYQTPRYLVIGTGKKITLECSQTMGHDKMYWYQQDPGMELHLIHYSYGVNSTEKGDLSSESTVSRIRTEHFPLTLESARPSHTSQYLCASRSQGEGTEAFFGQGTRLTVV.

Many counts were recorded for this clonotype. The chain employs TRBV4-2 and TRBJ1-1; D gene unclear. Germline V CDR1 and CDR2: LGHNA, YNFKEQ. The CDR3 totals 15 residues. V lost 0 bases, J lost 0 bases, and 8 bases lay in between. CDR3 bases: TGTGCCAGCAGCCAAGATACAAGTATGAACACTGAAGCTTTCTTT. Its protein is CASSQDTSMNTEAFF.

CDR3: CASRIGQPFSPQETQYF. CDR3 sequence (DNA): TGTGCCAGCAGGATCGGACAGCCTTTCTCCCCCCAAGAGACCCAGTACTTC. This sequence joins TRBV11-1 and TRBJ2-5; D possibly corresponds to TRBD1 (6 bases). CDR1 SGHAT and CDR2 FQDESV come from the germline V gene (reference sequence). The length of the CDR3 is 17 residues. Trimming took off 6 bases at V and 1 base at J, with 21 bases between the two ends.

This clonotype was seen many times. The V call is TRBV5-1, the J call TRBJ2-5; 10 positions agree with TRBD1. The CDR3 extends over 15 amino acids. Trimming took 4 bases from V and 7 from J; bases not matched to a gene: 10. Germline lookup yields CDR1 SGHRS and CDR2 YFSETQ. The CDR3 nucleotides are TGCGCCAGCAGCAACCCGACAGGGGGCTTATTGACCCAGTACTTC. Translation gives CASSNPTGGLLTQYF.

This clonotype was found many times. The CDR3 DNA reads as TGTGCCTGGAGTGTAACCCGGGACAGGGCGGGGAAAATGAACACTGAAGCTTTCTTT. This sequence encodes CAWSVTRDRAGKMNTEAFF. The chain links TRBV30 to TRBJ1-1; 9 nucleotides match TRBD1. V lost 0 bases, J lost 0 bases, and 14 bases stayed unmatched. There are 19 residues in the CDR3. Per germline, CDR1 GTSNPN and CDR2 SVGIG (reference sequence).